What follows are 32 T cell receptor beta chains derived from one specimen sequenced in a study of blood T cell repertoires in COVID-19. The repertoire was sequenced with immunoSEQ multiplex PCR; TCRdb's copy has only in-frame clones and lacks some. In the table there are 170,000 or so clones, roughly nine tenths of which are singletons. The sample comprised peripheral blood. Source of these receptors: a man aged 45-65 years with acute or convalescent COVID-19.

The genes are TRBV5-8 and TRBJ2-7; 8 bases line up with TRBD1. Germline CDR1 and CDR2: SGHTS and YDEGEE. The CDR3 contains 12 residues. V was pared by 4 bases and J by 6 bases, with 3 bases of the junction left unmatched. The CDR3 bases are TGTGCCAGCAGCAGGACAGGGAGCGAGCAGTACGTC. It yields the protein CASSRTGSEQYV.

The chain links TRBV28 to TRBJ2-7; 12 bases line up with TRBD1. Germline assignment: CDR1 MDHEN and CDR2 SYDVKM. V shed 6 bases and J 6 bases; nucleotides not matched to a gene: 6. This CDR3 is 14 amino acids long. The CDR3 nucleotides are TGTGCCAGCAGAAAGCCGGGACAGGGGGCCGAGCAGTACGTC. Translated, it gives CASRKPGQGAEQYV.

The chain uses TRBV19 and TRBJ2-3; unclear D gene. CDR1 LNHDA and CDR2 SQIVND come from the germline V gene (reference sequence). Trimming left V 5 bases short and J 0 bases short, with 6 bases between. The CDR3 spans 13 residues. This chain's CDR3 is CASSQVSTDTQYF. CDR3 DNA sequence: TGTGCCAGTAGTCAGGTGAGCACAGATACGCAGTATTTT.

The chain has TRBV29-1 and TRBJ2-1; 7 bases map to TRBD1. The CDR3 spans 14 residues. Germline CDR1 is SQVTM and CDR2 is ANQGSEA. Trimming removed 4 bases from V and 4 bases from J; junction bases left unmatched: 7. The CDR3, as DNA: TGCAGCGTTGTGAGAGGGGGCGGATACAATGAGCAGTTCTTC. It translates to CSVVRGGGYNEQFF.

The chain is built from TRBV30 and TRBJ2-2, with TRBD1 identical over 10 bases. From germline, CDR1 is GTSNPN and CDR2 SVGIG (reference sequence). This CDR3 contains 14 residues. Unmatched junction bases numbered 6, after V lost 3 bases and J lost 8 bases. DNA for the CDR3: TGTGCCTGGAGCGCCGGGACAGGGGTAGGGGAGCTGTTTTTT. Translated, it gives CAWSAGTGVGELFF.

V and J are TRBV27 and TRBJ1-4, with 9 bases lining up with TRBD1. The CDR3 has 14 amino acids. V dropped 8 bases and J dropped 5; count of bases not matched to a gene: 6. Germline-derived CDR1 and CDR2 are MNHEY and SMNVEV (reference sequence). CDR3 in amino acids: CASRSTGGNEKLFF. CDR3 nucleotide sequence: TGTGCCAGCCGCTCGACAGGGGGAAATGAAAAACTGTTTTTT.

The chain joins TRBV15 to TRBJ1-1, with D hard to call. V was trimmed by 0 bases and J by 0 bases, leaving 8 bases between them. This CDR3 has 15 amino acids. Per germline, CDR1 LNHNV and CDR2 YYDKDF (reference sequence). CDR3 in DNA: TGTGCCACCAGCAGAGATGTGACATTGAACACTGAAGCTTTCTTT. Its translation is CATSRDVTLNTEAFF.

The gene calls are TRBV3-1 (or the pseudogene TRBV3-2) and TRBJ1-3; 7 bases are a match to TRBD1. With 0 bases clipped from V and 4 bases from J, the junction kept 6 bases outside the gene matches. CDR1 and CDR2 from the germline V gene are LGHDT and YNNKEL (reference sequence). This CDR3 spans 16 amino acids. The CDR3 loop is CASSQEKQGFGNTIYF. In DNA, the CDR3 is TGTGCCAGCAGCCAAGAGAAACAGGGGTTCGGAAACACCATATATTTT.

The chain carries TRBV5-1 and TRBJ1-2; unclear D gene. Looked up from germline, CDR1 is SGHRS and CDR2 is YFSETQ. Trimming removed 0 bases from V and 0 bases from J, with 9 bases in between. This CDR3 comprises 15 residues. The CDR3 sequence: CASSLAGYANYGYTF. The CDR3 bases are TGCGCCAGCAGCTTGGCAGGATACGCTAACTATGGCTACACCTTC.

The genes are TRBV28 and TRBJ1-2; 7 bases line up with TRBD1. Losses at the gene ends were 6 bases for V and 5 bases for J; bases not matched to a gene: 6. CDR3 length: 13 amino acids. The V gene's germline CDR1 is MDHEN and CDR2 SYDVKM. The CDR3 here is CASSRGGWYGYTF. As DNA, the CDR3 is TGTGCCAGCAGCCGAGGGGGCTGGTATGGCTACACCTTC.

The chain uses TRBV7-2 and TRBJ2-5; TRBD2 matches at 7 bases. With 5 bases clipped from V and 5 bases from J, the junction kept 8 bases outside the gene matches. The germline V gene has CDR1 SGHTA and CDR2 FQGNSA. CDR3 length equals 14 residues. The CDR3 DNA is TGTGCCAGCAGCCCTCACCAGGGAGGGGAGACCCAGTACTTC. Residues: CASSPHQGGETQYF.

The rearrangement joins TRBV24-1 to TRBJ2-2; tentatively, D is TRBD1 (6 bases). CDR3 size: 15 residues. CDR1 and CDR2 from the germline V gene are KGHDR and SFDVKD. Trimming took off 9 bases at V and 7 bases at J, with 20 bases between the two ends. For the CDR3, the DNA is TGTGCCACCGGGAAAGGGGGAGTAGACGGCGGGGAGCTGTTTTTT. Translation: CATGKGGVDGGELFF.

V and J are TRBV12-3 or TRBV12-4 and TRBJ1-5; D gene unclear. The germline V and J ends were trimmed by 6 bases and 4 bases, with 7 bases remaining between them. This CDR3 is 12 amino acids long. For the CDR3, the DNA is TGTGCCAGCAGGGGGAGAAATCAGCCCCAGCATTTT. It is translated as CASRGRNQPQHF.

The chain carries TRBV2 and TRBJ2-4; D might be TRBD1 (5 bases). Looked up from germline, CDR1 is SNHLY and CDR2 is FYNNEI. Trimming left V 2 bases short and J 0 bases short, with 11 bases between. The CDR3 runs to 16 residues. CDR3 loop: CASSERQGIAKNIQYF. DNA for the CDR3: TGTGCCAGCAGTGAAAGGCAGGGTATAGCCAAAAACATTCAGTACTTC.

This clone was detected a few times. V usage is TRBV7-2 and J usage is TRBJ1-4; D possibly corresponds to TRBD1 (5 bases). This CDR3 region has 16 residues. Germline values: CDR1 SGHTA, CDR2 FQGNSA. V gave up 3 bases and J gave up 4 bases, with 15 bases separating them. CDR3 residues: CASSFRAVFGNEKLFF. For the CDR3, the DNA is TGTGCCAGCAGCTTCAGGGCAGTCTTTGGTAATGAAAAACTGTTTTTT.

The V call is TRBV11-2, the J call TRBJ2-2; D is unclear. Trimming pared 3 bases from V and 4 bases from J, leaving 6 bases between. Germline lookup yields CDR1 SGHAT and CDR2 FQNNGV. This CDR3 has 13 residues. CDR3 sequence (DNA): TGTGCCAGCAGCTTCTTAGCCACCGGGGAGCTGTTTTTT. Its translation: CASSFLATGELFF. The entire variable domain, with the rest obtained from reference TRBV11-2 and TRBJ2-2, is as follows: EAGVAQSPRYKIIEKRQSVAFWCNPISGHATLYWYQQILGQGPKLLIQFQNNGVVDDSQLPKDRFSAERLKGVDSTLKIQPAKLEDSAVYLCASSFLATGELFFGEGSRLTVL.

A single count supports this clone. CDR3 sequence: CATSDTTLHEQYF. CDR3 bases: TGTGCCACCAGTGATACAACCCTCCACGAGCAGTACTTC. The gene calls are TRBV24-1 and TRBJ2-7; D gene uncertain. The germline V gene encodes CDR1 KGHDR and CDR2 SFDVKD. The CDR3 has 13 amino acids. The V gene lost 3 bases and the J gene lost 5 bases, with 10 bases spanning the gap.

The chain links TRBV19 to TRBJ1-5; D is uncertain. Per germline, CDR1 LNHDA and CDR2 SQIVND (reference sequence). V was pared by 3 bases and J by 1 base, with 7 bases between. The CDR3 extends over 14 amino acids. For the CDR3, the DNA is TGTGCCAGTAGTATTATTATAAGCAATCAGCCCCAGCATTTT. Its translation: CASSIIISNQPQHF.

The J gene is TRBJ2-3, the V gene TRBV10-3, with 13 nucleotides matching TRBD2. The junction had 10 bases not matched to a gene; V was cut back by 11 bases and J by 2 bases. CDR3 size: 16 residues. Germline V lookup: CDR1 ENHRY, CDR2 SYGVKD. The CDR3 DNA sequence: TGTGCCTCGATGACGGGACTAGCGGGAATCACAGATACGCAGTATTTT. It specifies CASMTGLAGITDTQYF.

The rearrangement links TRBV27 to TRBJ2-7; 11 bases line up with TRBD1. This CDR3 has 16 amino acids. J lost 0 bases, V lost 4 bases, and 5 bases had no gene match. Germline CDR1 and CDR2: MNHEY and SMNVEV (reference sequence). As DNA, the CDR3 is TGTGCCAGCAGTTACGCCGGGACAGGGGGCTCCTACGAGCAGTACTTC. Amino acids: CASSYAGTGGSYEQYF.

The chain couples TRBV14 to TRBJ2-3; D is unclear. The length of the CDR3 is 13 residues. Germline V gene lookup returns CDR1 SGHDN and CDR2 FVKESK. Deletions cut 4 bases from V and 2 bases from J, with 7 bases between. The CDR3 is CASSRVITDTQYF. The DNA for the CDR3 is TGTGCCAGCAGCCGAGTAATCACAGATACGCAGTATTTT.

This clone was counted between two and nine times. The chain links TRBV28 to TRBJ2-7, with 9 bases identical to TRBD2. The V gene end was trimmed by 6 bases and the J gene end by 5 bases; junction bases not matched to a gene: 26. Germline assignment: CDR1 MDHEN and CDR2 SYDVKM. This CDR3 region has 20 residues. Written as DNA, the CDR3 is TGTGCCAGCAGGGCGCCCCTGGGGACAACGTTAGCGGGAGAAGGAAACGAGCAGTACTTC. Its protein is CASRAPLGTTLAGEGNEQYF.

The V and J genes are TRBV6-5 and TRBJ2-3; TRBD2 agrees at 11 bases. Losses at the gene ends were 0 bases for V and 1 base for J; bases not matched to a gene: 0. There are 16 residues in the CDR3. The germline V gene has CDR1 MNHEY and CDR2 SVGAGI. The CDR3, as DNA: TGTGCCAGCAGTTACTCGACTAGCGGGGGCACAGATACGCAGTATTTT. It is translated as CASSYSTSGGTDTQYF.

This sequence joins TRBV7-8 and TRBJ2-5, with unresolved D. V was pared by 1 base and J by 3 bases, with 9 bases between. The germline CDR1 and CDR2 sequences are SGHVS and FQNEAQ. The CDR3 runs 14 residues. CDR3 bases: TGTGCCAGCAGCTTAGGGCAGAACGAAGAGACCCAGTACTTC. It specifies CASSLGQNEETQYF. Variable domain in full (rest from reference TRBV7-8 and TRBJ2-5): GAGVSQSPRYKVAKRGQDVALRCDPISGHVSLFWYQQALGQGPEFLTYFQNEAQLDKSGLPSDRFFAERPEGSVSTLKIQRTQQEDSAVYLCASSLGQNEETQYFGPGTRLLVL.

The genes are TRBV11-3 and TRBJ2-2; D remains unclear. The CDR3 extends over 13 amino acids. CDR1 SGHNT and CDR2 YENEEA come from the germline V gene. Deletions cut 5 bases from V and 1 base from J, with 5 bases between. In nucleotides, the CDR3 is TGTGCCAGCAGCCCCTGGAACACCGGGGAGCTGTTTTTT. Translating it yields CASSPWNTGELFF.

The V and J genes are TRBV7-2 and TRBJ1-2; 7 bases map to TRBD1. Germline values: CDR1 SGHTA, CDR2 FQGNSA. This CDR3 has 13 amino acids. The ends lost 5 bases at V and 8 bases at J; junction bases unmatched: 8. CDR3 protein: CASSPGQDIGYTF. CDR3 coding DNA: TGTGCCAGCAGCCCCGGACAGGATATAGGCTACACCTTC.

V and J are TRBV6-2 or TRBV6-3 and TRBJ1-2; TRBD1 agrees at 7 bases. V shed 2 bases and J 1 base; nucleotides not matched to a gene: 1. CDR1 MNHEY and CDR2 SVGEGT come from the germline V gene. This CDR3 contains 14 residues. CDR3 DNA sequence: TGTGCCAGCAGTTACCGGGACAGTAACTATGGCTACACCTTC. Translation: CASSYRDSNYGYTF.

V is TRBV5-4 and J is TRBJ2-1, with 8 positions matching TRBD2. Germline assignment: CDR1 SGHNT and CDR2 YYREEE (reference sequence). V lost 0 bases to trimming and J lost 12 bases; unmatched junction nucleotides: 14. The CDR3 extends over 16 amino acids. The CDR3 DNA follows: TGTGCCAGCAGCTTGGGAGGGACTAGTAGTATCGTGGGGCAGTTCTTC. Amino acids: CASSLGGTSSIVGQFF.

This chain links TRBV7-7 with TRBJ2-5; maybe TRBD1 (6 bases). The germline CDR1 and CDR2 sequences are SSHAT and FNYEAQ (reference sequence). This CDR3 contains 11 residues. V shed 5 bases and J shed 5 bases, with 6 bases lying between them. CDR3 nucleotide sequence: TGTGCCAGCAGCACAGGGGAGACCCAGTACTTC. Translation: CASSTGETQYF.

The chain has TRBV9 and TRBJ1-3, with a possible D match to TRBD1 (6 bases). Germline values: CDR1 SGDLS, CDR2 YYNGEE. Trimming cost V 0 bases and J 0 bases, with 7 bases left between them. The CDR3 covers 15 residues. CDR3 residues: CASSVEGGSGNTIYF. The CDR3 DNA reads TGTGCCAGCAGCGTAGAAGGGGGCTCTGGAAACACCATATATTTT.

The chain is built from TRBV25-1 and TRBJ2-3; no definite D call. Germline V lookup: CDR1 MGHDK, CDR2 SYGVNS. Trimming stripped 3 bases from V and 1 base from J, with 14 bases between. The CDR3 has 16 residues. The chain's CDR3 is CASSESRLLGTDTQYF. The CDR3 DNA reads as TGTGCCAGCAGTGAGTCGCGGTTACTTGGCACAGATACGCAGTATTTT.

The V and J genes are TRBV2 and TRBJ2-1; possible D gene TRBD2, 5 bases. The CDR3 sequence is 13 residues long. Germline CDR1 reads SNHLY; CDR2 reads FYNNEI. Between the trimmed V and J ends, which lost 4 bases and 9 bases, there was a span of 13 bases. CDR3 coding DNA: TGTGCCAGCAGTGTCCAGGAGGTCAGTGAGCAGTTCTTC. This translates into CASSVQEVSEQFF.